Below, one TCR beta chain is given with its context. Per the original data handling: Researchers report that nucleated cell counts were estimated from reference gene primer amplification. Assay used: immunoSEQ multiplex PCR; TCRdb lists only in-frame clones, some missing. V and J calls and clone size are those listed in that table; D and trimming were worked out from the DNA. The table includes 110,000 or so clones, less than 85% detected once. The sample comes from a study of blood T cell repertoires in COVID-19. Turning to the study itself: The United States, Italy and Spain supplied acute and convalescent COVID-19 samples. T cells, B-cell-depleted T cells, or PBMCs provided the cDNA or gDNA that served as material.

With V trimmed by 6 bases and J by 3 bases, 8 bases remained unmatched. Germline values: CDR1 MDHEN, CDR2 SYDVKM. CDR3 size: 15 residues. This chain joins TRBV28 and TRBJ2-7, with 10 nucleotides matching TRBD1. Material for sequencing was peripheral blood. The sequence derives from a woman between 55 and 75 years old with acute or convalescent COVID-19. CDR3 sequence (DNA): TGTGCCAGCAGACCCGGGACAGGGGAGCACTACGAGCAGTACTTC. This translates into CASRPGTGEHYEQYF.